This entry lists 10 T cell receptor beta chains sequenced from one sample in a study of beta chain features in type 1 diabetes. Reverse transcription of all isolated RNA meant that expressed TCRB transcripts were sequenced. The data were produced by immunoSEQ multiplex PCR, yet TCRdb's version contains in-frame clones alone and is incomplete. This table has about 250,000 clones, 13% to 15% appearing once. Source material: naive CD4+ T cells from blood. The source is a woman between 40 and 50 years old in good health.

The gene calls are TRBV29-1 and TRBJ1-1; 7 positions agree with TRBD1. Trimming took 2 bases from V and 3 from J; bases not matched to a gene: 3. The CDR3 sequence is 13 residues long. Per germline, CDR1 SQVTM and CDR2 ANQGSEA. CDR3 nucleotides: TGCAGCGTTGAATATGACAGGGACACTGAAGCTTTCTTT. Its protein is CSVEYDRDTEAFF.

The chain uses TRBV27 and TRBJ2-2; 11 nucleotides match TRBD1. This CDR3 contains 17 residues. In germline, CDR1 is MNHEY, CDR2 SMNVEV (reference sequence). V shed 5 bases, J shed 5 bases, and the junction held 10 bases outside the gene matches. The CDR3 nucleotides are TGTGCCAGCAGTCGCCTGATTGGGACAGGGGGGACCGGGGAGCTGTTTTTT. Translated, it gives CASSRLIGTGGTGELFF.

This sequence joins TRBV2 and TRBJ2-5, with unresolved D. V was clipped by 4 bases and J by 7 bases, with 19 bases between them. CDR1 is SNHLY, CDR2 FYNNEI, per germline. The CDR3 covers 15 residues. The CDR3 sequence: CASSVTPGSFGTQYF. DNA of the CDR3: TGTGCCAGCAGTGTAACTCCTGGTTCTTTCGGGACCCAGTACTTC. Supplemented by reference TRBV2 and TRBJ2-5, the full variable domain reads EPEVTQTPSHQVTQMGQEVILRCVPISNHLYFYWYRQILGQKVEFLVSFYNNEISEKSEIFDDQFSVERPDGSNFTLKIRSTKLEDSAMYFCASSVTPGSFGTQYFGPGTRLLVL.

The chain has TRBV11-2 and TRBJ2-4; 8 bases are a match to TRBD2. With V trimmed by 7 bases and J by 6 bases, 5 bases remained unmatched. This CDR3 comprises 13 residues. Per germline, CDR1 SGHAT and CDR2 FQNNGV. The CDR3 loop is CASTPGGGNIQYF. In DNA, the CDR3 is TGTGCCAGCACCCCGGGGGGGGGAAACATTCAGTACTTC.

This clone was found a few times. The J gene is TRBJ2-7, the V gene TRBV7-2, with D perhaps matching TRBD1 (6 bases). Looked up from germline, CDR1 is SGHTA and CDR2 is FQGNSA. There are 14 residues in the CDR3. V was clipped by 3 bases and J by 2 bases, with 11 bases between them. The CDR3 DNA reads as TGTGCCAGCAGCTTCGCCCAGGGGACCTACGAGCAGTACTTC. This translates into CASSFAQGTYEQYF.

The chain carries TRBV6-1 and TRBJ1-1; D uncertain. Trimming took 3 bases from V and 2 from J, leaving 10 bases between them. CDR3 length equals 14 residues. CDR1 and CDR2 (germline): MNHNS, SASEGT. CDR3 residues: CASSDAIVNTEAFF. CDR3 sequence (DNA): TGTGCCAGCAGTGACGCGATAGTAAACACTGAAGCTTTCTTT.

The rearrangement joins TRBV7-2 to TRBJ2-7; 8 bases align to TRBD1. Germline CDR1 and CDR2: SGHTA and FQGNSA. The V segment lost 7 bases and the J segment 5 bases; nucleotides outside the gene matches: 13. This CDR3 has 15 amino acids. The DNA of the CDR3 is TGTGCCAGCACCTACCGGACAGGGAGCCCTAACGAGCAGTACTTC. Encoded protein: CASTYRTGSPNEQYF. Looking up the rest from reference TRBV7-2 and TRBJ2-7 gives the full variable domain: GAGVSQSPSNKVTEKGKDVELRCDPISGHTALYWYRQSLGQGLEFLIYFQGNSAPDKSGLPSDRFSAERTGGSVSTLTIQRTQQEDSAVYLCASTYRTGSPNEQYFGPGTRLTVT.

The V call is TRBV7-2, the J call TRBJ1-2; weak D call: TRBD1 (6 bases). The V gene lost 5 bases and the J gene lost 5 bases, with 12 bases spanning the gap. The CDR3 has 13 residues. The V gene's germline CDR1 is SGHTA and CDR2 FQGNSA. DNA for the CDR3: TGTGCCAGCAGCATGACAGGCGCTTATGGCTACACCTTC. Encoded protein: CASSMTGAYGYTF.

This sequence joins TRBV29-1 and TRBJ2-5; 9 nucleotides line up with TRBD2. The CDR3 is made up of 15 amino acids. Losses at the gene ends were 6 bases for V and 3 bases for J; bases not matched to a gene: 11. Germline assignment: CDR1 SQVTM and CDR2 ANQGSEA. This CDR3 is CSVRTSAQTKETQYF. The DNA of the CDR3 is TGCAGCGTCCGGACTAGCGCGCAAACTAAAGAGACCCAGTACTTC.

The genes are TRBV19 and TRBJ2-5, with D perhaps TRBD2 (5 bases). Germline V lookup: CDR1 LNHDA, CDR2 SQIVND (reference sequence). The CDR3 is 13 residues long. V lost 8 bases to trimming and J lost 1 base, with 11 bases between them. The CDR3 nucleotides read TGTGCCAGTTCGGAGGTTTTCCAAGAGACCCAGTACTTC. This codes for CASSEVFQETQYF.